This TCR beta chain was sequenced for a study of blood T cell repertoires in COVID-19. The overall study: Acute-phase and convalescent COVID-19 samples originated in the United States, Italy and Spain. In each case, the material was cDNA or gDNA derived from T cells, B-cell-depleted T cells, or PBMCs.

Original data processing: Estimates of nucleated cell counts were drawn from the amplification of reference gene primers. Assay: immunoSEQ multiplex PCR; the TCRdb copy retains only in-frame clones and omits some. The D gene and trimming were derived from the DNA, and the V and J assignments and clone size from that table. The sample has 220,000 or so clones, approximately 81% seen once. CDR1 is SGHTA, CDR2 FQGNSA, per germline. CDR3 length equals 14 residues. V shed 3 bases and J shed 6 bases, with 11 bases lying between them. The source of this sequence is a man under 40 with active or convalescent COVID-19. Sequenced input: peripheral blood. The rearrangement uses TRBV7-2 and TRBJ2-2; tentatively, D is TRBD2 (5 bases). The CDR3 is CASSFAFGAGELFF. The CDR3 DNA reads TGTGCCAGCAGCTTCGCGTTCGGGGCCGGGGAGCTGTTTTTT.